These 21 T cell receptor beta chains share one sample of origin, sequenced in a study of blood T cell repertoires in COVID-19. TCRdb keeps only in-frame clones here, not all; method: immunoSEQ multiplex PCR. The sample contains 400,000 to 500,000 clones, nearly 90% of which appear only once. Material: PBMCs or T cells enriched from blood (not recorded which). These receptors were taken from a young woman who had been exposed to COVID-19.

The J gene is TRBJ1-1, the V gene TRBV6-6, with 7 bases identical to TRBD1. V shed 5 bases and J 0 bases; nucleotides not matched to a gene: 6. In germline, CDR1 is MNHNY, CDR2 SVGAGI (reference sequence). The CDR3 loop spans 15 amino acids. The chain's CDR3 is CASSPPTGLNTEAFF. CDR3 nucleotides: TGTGCCAGCAGTCCACCGACAGGGTTGAACACTGAAGCTTTCTTT.

The CDR3 sequence is CASSIPGDRFIEAFF. The CDR3 DNA sequence: TGTGCCAGTAGTATACCCGGAGACAGGTTTATAGAAGCTTTCTTT. The chain joins TRBV19 to TRBJ1-1; a weak D match, TRBD1 (6 bases). V was trimmed by 2 bases and J by 8 bases, leaving 18 bases between them. The V gene's germline CDR1 is LNHDA and CDR2 SQIVND (reference sequence). The CDR3 has 15 amino acids.

The CDR3 loop reads CAISESALTGSPLHF. The DNA for the CDR3 is TGTGCCATCAGTGAGTCTGCGCTAACAGGCTCACCCCTCCACTTT. The gene calls are TRBV10-3 and TRBJ1-6; a weak D match, TRBD1 (5 bases). CDR3 length: 15 amino acids. The germline V gene encodes CDR1 ENHRY and CDR2 SYGVKD. The V gene lost 0 bases and the J gene lost 10 bases, with 13 bases spanning the gap.

The rearrangement uses TRBV28 and TRBJ2-1; 9 bases agree with TRBD1. The junction had 9 bases not matched to a gene; V was cut back by 7 bases and J by 5 bases. Germline V gene data show CDR1 as MDHEN and CDR2 as SYDVKM. The CDR3 has 15 residues. The chain's CDR3 is CASNPGQGRNNEQFF. The CDR3 coding sequence is TGTGCCAGCAATCCGGGACAGGGTCGTAACAATGAGCAGTTCTTC.

This chain links TRBV5-5 with TRBJ1-4; D is perhaps TRBD1 (6 bases). CDR1 is SGHKS, CDR2 YYEKEE, per germline (reference sequence). This CDR3 is 17 amino acids long. Deletions cut 4 bases from V and 0 bases from J, with 16 bases between. CDR3: CASSKGHLGATNEKLFF. The CDR3 DNA follows: TGTGCCAGCAGCAAGGGACACTTGGGAGCAACTAATGAAAAACTGTTTTTT.

This clone was recorded once. A read error may produce the germline difference seen at one junction end. This chain connects TRBV4-3 to TRBJ2-7, with 7 positions matching TRBD1. The CDR3 loop spans 13 amino acids. Germline CDR1 is LGHNA and CDR2 is YSLEER. The CDR3 region has the DNA TGCGCCAGCAGCCGGGAACGACAGGGCCGAATACTTTTC. As protein: CASSRERQGRILF.

The chain joins TRBV19 to TRBJ2-7; D is possibly TRBD2 (7 bases). The CDR3 is made up of 13 amino acids. V lost 7 bases, J lost 4 bases, and 14 bases lay in between. Per the germline V gene, CDR1 is LNHDA and CDR2 is SQIVND (reference sequence). CDR3 nucleotide sequence: TGTGCCAGTACTCCGGGGGGCGGATACGAGCAGTACTTC. Its translation is CASTPGGGYEQYF.

The V and J genes are TRBV6-5 and TRBJ1-5; 8 bases match TRBD1. The length of the CDR3 is 14 residues. With V trimmed by 6 bases and J by 4 bases, 5 bases remained unmatched. Per germline, CDR1 MNHEY and CDR2 SVGAGI. The CDR3 region is CASSRDRLNQPQHF. CDR3 in DNA: TGTGCCAGCAGCCGGGACAGGCTAAATCAGCCCCAGCATTTT.

This chain joins TRBV27 and TRBJ2-7; 9 bases are a match to TRBD2. The CDR3 has 13 residues. V was clipped by 6 bases and J by 3 bases; unmatched bases: 3. Germline CDR1 and CDR2: MNHEY and SMNVEV (reference sequence). The CDR3: CASRLAGFYEQYF. CDR3 in DNA: TGTGCCAGCAGACTAGCGGGTTTCTACGAGCAGTACTTC.

DNA for the CDR3: TGTGCCAGCAGAACAGACGGGGCTGAAGCTTTCTTT. Translated, it gives CASRTDGAEAFF. V is TRBV7-9 and J is TRBJ1-1; no definite D call. Trimming shortened V by 6 bases and J by 6 bases, and 11 bases separated the two germline ends. Germline CDR1 SEHNR, CDR2 FQNEAQ (reference sequence). The CDR3 length is 12 residues.

The J gene is TRBJ2-7, the V gene TRBV5-1; tentatively, D is TRBD2 (6 bases). The CDR3 contains 14 residues. Germline assignment: CDR1 SGHRS and CDR2 YFSETQ. Trimming cost V 4 bases and J 3 bases, with 14 bases left between them. CDR3 sequence: CASSLGPSDYEQYF. DNA for the CDR3: TGCGCCAGCAGCCTGGGGCCTAGCGACTACGAGCAGTACTTC.

V is TRBV28 and J is TRBJ1-2; TRBD1 is a possible D gene (5 bases). The CDR3 runs 15 residues. Germline V lookup: CDR1 MDHEN, CDR2 SYDVKM. Trimming pared 1 base from V and 4 bases from J, leaving 13 bases between. The CDR3 sequence is CASSLSPGGAYGYTF. DNA for the CDR3: TGTGCCAGCAGTTTATCCCCGGGGGGTGCCTATGGCTACACCTTC.

This clone was recorded a few times. The gene calls are TRBV27 and TRBJ2-5; D is perhaps TRBD1 (6 bases). CDR1 and CDR2 from the germline V gene are MNHEY and SMNVEV (reference sequence). V shed 7 bases and J shed 7 bases, with 22 bases lying between them. This CDR3 has 15 residues. CDR3 region: CASNPSPTGIATQYF. CDR3 DNA sequence: TGTGCCAGCAACCCGTCCCCCACAGGGATTGCGACCCAGTACTTC.

This clone occurred once. The chain joins TRBV28 to TRBJ1-2; maybe TRBD1 (6 bases). Trimming left V 2 bases short and J 3 bases short, with 13 bases between. Per germline, CDR1 MDHEN and CDR2 SYDVKM. The CDR3 consists of 15 residues. Here the CDR3 DNA reads TGTGCCAGCAGTTTACGGGGGGCCTTTGACTATGGCTACACCTTC. As protein: CASSLRGAFDYGYTF.

This clone was seen just once. The chain uses TRBV12-3 or TRBV12-4 and TRBJ1-4; D ambiguous. The germline V and J ends were trimmed by 3 bases and 8 bases, with 10 bases remaining between them. This CDR3 is built from 13 residues. Here the CDR3 DNA reads TGTGCCAGCAGTTTGGGCAGCAAGGAAAAACTGTTTTTT. This gives the protein CASSLGSKEKLFF.

This chain connects TRBV3-1 (or the pseudogene TRBV3-2) to TRBJ2-1; 8 bases agree with TRBD2. CDR3 size: 14 residues. V dropped 4 bases and J dropped 7; count of bases not matched to a gene: 6. In germline, CDR1 is LGHDT, CDR2 YNNKEL (reference sequence). The CDR3 is CASSLTGTRNEQFF. The DNA for the CDR3 is TGTGCCAGCAGCCTAACCGGGACTAGGAATGAGCAGTTCTTC.

CDR3: CASSSQGPRGYTF. For the CDR3, the DNA is TGTGCCAGCAGCTCACAGGGACCCCGAGGCTACACCTTC. This chain uses TRBV7-2 with TRBJ1-2; D possibly corresponds to TRBD1 (6 bases). The CDR3 runs to 13 residues. The V gene lost 4 bases and the J gene lost 8 bases, with 14 bases spanning the gap. Germline values: CDR1 SGHTA, CDR2 FQGNSA.

The chain joins TRBV27 to TRBJ1-2; D remains ambiguous. Germline-derived CDR1 and CDR2 are MNHEY and SMNVEV (reference sequence). Trimming took off 8 bases at V and 0 bases at J, with 19 bases between the two ends. CDR3 length equals 16 residues. The CDR3 nucleotides read TGTGCCAGCTCCCTCGCCCCTCCAGGATCTAACTATGGCTACACCTTC. Protein sequence: CASSLAPPGSNYGYTF.

The chain joins TRBV5-6 to TRBJ2-7; tentative D call: TRBD1 (6 bases). Germline V gives CDR1 SGHDT, CDR2 YYEEEE. The CDR3 has 14 amino acids. Deletions cut 10 bases from V and 2 bases from J, with 19 bases between. CDR3 region: CAGQKVDSTYEQYF. As DNA, the CDR3 is TGTGCCGGACAGAAGGTGGACAGTACCTACGAGCAGTACTTC. Filled out from reference TRBV5-6 and TRBJ2-7, the complete variable domain reads DAGVTQSPTHLIKTRGQQVTLRCSPKSGHDTVSWYQQALGQGPQFIFQYYEEEERQRGNFPDRFSGHQFPNYSSELNVNALLLGDSALYLCAGQKVDSTYEQYFGPGTRLTVT.

The V and J genes are TRBV7-9 and TRBJ1-2, with TRBD1 identical over 7 bases. The germline CDR1 and CDR2 sequences are SEHNR and FQNEAQ (reference sequence). The CDR3 contains 13 residues. V lost 2 bases to trimming and J lost 8 bases; unmatched junction nucleotides: 5. The CDR3 DNA sequence: TGTGCCAGCAGCTTACCGACAGGGCACGGCTACACCTTC. It encodes CASSLPTGHGYTF.

This chain connects TRBV5-5 to TRBJ2-7; D might be TRBD1 (7 bases). The CDR3 totals 16 residues. The germline gives CDR1 SGHKS, CDR2 YYEKEE (reference sequence). Trimming shortened V by 4 bases and J by 1 base, and 18 bases separated the two germline ends. The CDR3 region is CASSRDFTGASYEQYF. The CDR3 DNA is TGTGCCAGCAGCCGGGACTTCACAGGGGCTTCCTACGAGCAGTACTTC.